A selection of T cell receptor beta chains follows, all from one sample in a study of blood T cell repertoires in COVID-19. Using immunoSEQ multiplex PCR, the repertoire was profiled, and TCRdb retains in-frame clones only, with some absent. The table shows 75,000 to 85,000 clones, with roughly 86% occurring only once. The specimen was peripheral blood. The receptors derive from a human donor in a cohort sampled during active COVID-19. The CDR3 runs from the conserved cysteine through the conserved F or W. Each record gives: D gene, V gene, J gene, CDR3 protein. A D gene is named only where the DNA matches it firmly.

.	TRBV6-5	TRBJ1-3	CASSYSTGNTIYF
.	TRBV6-2/TRBV6-3	TRBJ2-7	CASSFRQAQISYEQYF
.	TRBV25-1	TRBJ1-4	CASSDTGTNEKLFF
TRBD1	TRBV19	TRBJ1-3	CASSSSGGSGNTIYF
.	TRBV7-9	TRBJ1-1	CASSLDVRGTEAFF
.	TRBV5-4	TRBJ1-3	CASSPTPGDTIYF
TRBD1	TRBV15	TRBJ1-2	CATSSGGQDILYGYTF
TRBD1	TRBV2	TRBJ1-3	CADQGVYDSGNTIYF
.	TRBV11-2	TRBJ1-2	CASSPRYFPGAGYTF
TRBD1	TRBV2	TRBJ1-2	CASSPRQGSHYGYTF
TRBD1	TRBV19	TRBJ1-5	CASRDRFQPQHF